This T cell receptor (beta chain) was identified during a study of blood T cell repertoires in COVID-19. Looking at the study overall: Samples taken during acute and convalescent COVID-19 were collected in the United States, Italy and Spain.

In the authors' workflow: Amplification with reference gene primers provided the estimates of nucleated cell counts. Sequencing was performed with immunoSEQ multiplex PCR; in TCRdb, only in-frame clones are kept and a portion is missing. That table supplies the V and J calls and clone size; D and trimming were determined from the DNA. Of hundreds of thousands of clones in the sample, around four fifths were seen once. This CDR3 region has 15 residues. Trimming at V came to 5 bases and at J to 7 bases, leaving 11 bases not matched to a gene. Germline CDR1 and CDR2: SGHTA and FQGTGA. The sample taken for sequencing was peripheral blood. The clonotype originates from a woman older than 75 with active or convalescent COVID-19. This chain joins TRBV7-3 and TRBJ1-2, with 9 bases aligning to TRBD1. The CDR3 nucleotides read TGTGCCAGCAGCGCAACCAGAACAGGGGGCTCTGGCTACACCTTC. Translated: CASSATRTGGSGYTF.